The next 3 T cell receptor beta chains were all read from a single sample in a study of tumor-infiltrating lymphocytes in primary liver carcinoma. Researchers drew blood RNA from unsorted whole blood and extracted germline DNA as well. TCR beta cDNA was made from 500 ng total RNA with a constant-region primer. ARM-PCR was slightly modified, and three nested multiplex PCR rounds with it gave rise to the TCR beta libraries. TRBV1-TRBV30 forward and Cbeta reverse primers drove the first two approximately 10-cycle rounds. TCRdb redid the calling of the multiplex PCR reads with MiXCR, one entry per CDR3 protein. Altogether about 310,000 distinct CDR3 sequences are present, 50% to 75% being singletons, with the ten largest covering more than 15%. The sequenced sample was peripheral blood. These receptors came from a woman aged 30 to 39 with primary liver carcinoma and hepatitis B virus infection.

This clonotype was detected a few times. The chain uses TRBV12-3 or TRBV12-4 and TRBJ1-2, with D tentatively TRBD1 (5 bases). The CDR3 contains 16 residues. The V gene lost 6 bases and the J gene lost 4 bases, with 21 bases spanning the gap. For the CDR3, the DNA is TGTGCCAGCAGACTTGTCGGGGGGATAAGGAGCTATGGCTACACCTTC. Translated: CASRLVGGIRSYGYTF.

With regard to this clonotype: This may be a read error: a much more frequent sequence differs by one nucleotide. The chain links TRBV29-1 to TRBJ1-2, with D possibly matching TRBD1 (5 bases). In germline, CDR1 is SQVTM, CDR2 ANQGSEA. The CDR3 has 14 amino acids. Trimming removed 3 bases at V and 2 bases at J, with 13 bases between. CDR3 DNA sequence: TGCAGCGTTGAGGCGTCGACAGAGAACTATGGCTACACCTTC. This gives the protein CSVEASTENYGYTF.

Worth noting for this clonotype: A read error may account for a junction end that differs from germline. The chain recombines TRBV11-1 with TRBJ2-7; D is perhaps TRBD1 or TRBD2 (5 bases each). Germline assignment: CDR1 SGHAT and CDR2 FQDESV (reference sequence). This CDR3 comprises 15 residues. The CDR3 protein is CASSLDEGPAYELYF. The CDR3 DNA reads TGTGCCAGCAGCTTAGATGAGGGACCCGCCTACGAGCTGTACTTT.